The clone carrying this T cell receptor beta chain was recorded many times. The authors amplified TCR beta CDR3 regions from RNA transcripts. Amplification began with first-round RT-PCR using HTBI primers, then second-round multiplex PCR was performed. TCRdb reprocessed the multiplex PCR reads via MiXCR and lists one record per CDR3 protein. The sample holds about 340,000 distinct CDR3 sequences, under 20% seen once. The sample belongs to a study of Graves' ophthalmopathy and Graves' hyperthyroidism. Ineligible for inclusion were patients with other autoimmune diseases, uncontrolled infections, pregnancy or lactation. The clonotype was recovered from an adult man with Graves' ophthalmopathy. The sequencing input was peripheral blood.

The CDR3 bases are TGTGCCAGCAGTGGGGAACAGGGAGCTGAAGCTTTCTTT. Translating gives CASSGEQGAEAFF. This sequence joins TRBV2 and TRBJ1-1; D is possibly TRBD1 (6 bases). Between the trimmed V and J ends, which lost 4 bases and 6 bases, there was a span of 12 bases. The CDR3 covers 13 residues. Germline V gives CDR1 SNHLY, CDR2 FYNNEI.